This T cell receptor (beta chain) is drawn from a study of blood T cell repertoires in COVID-19. TCRdb's table, derived via immunoSEQ multiplex PCR, lists solely in-frame clones and lacks some. The table records about 220,000 clones, 65% to 85% of them present only once. The germline V gene has CDR1 SGHNT and CDR2 YYREEE (reference sequence). The trim removed 4 bases at V and 6 bases at J, leaving 9 bases unmatched. CDR3 length equals 15 residues. Sequences were obtained from PBMCs or T cells enriched from blood (not recorded which). The sequence was collected from an older woman who had recovered from COVID-19. V usage is TRBV5-4 and J usage is TRBJ1-2; 10 bases align to TRBD1. CDR3 coding DNA: TGTGCCAGCAGCACTGGACAGGGGGTTTACGATGGCTACACCTTC. Translating gives CASSTGQGVYDGYTF.